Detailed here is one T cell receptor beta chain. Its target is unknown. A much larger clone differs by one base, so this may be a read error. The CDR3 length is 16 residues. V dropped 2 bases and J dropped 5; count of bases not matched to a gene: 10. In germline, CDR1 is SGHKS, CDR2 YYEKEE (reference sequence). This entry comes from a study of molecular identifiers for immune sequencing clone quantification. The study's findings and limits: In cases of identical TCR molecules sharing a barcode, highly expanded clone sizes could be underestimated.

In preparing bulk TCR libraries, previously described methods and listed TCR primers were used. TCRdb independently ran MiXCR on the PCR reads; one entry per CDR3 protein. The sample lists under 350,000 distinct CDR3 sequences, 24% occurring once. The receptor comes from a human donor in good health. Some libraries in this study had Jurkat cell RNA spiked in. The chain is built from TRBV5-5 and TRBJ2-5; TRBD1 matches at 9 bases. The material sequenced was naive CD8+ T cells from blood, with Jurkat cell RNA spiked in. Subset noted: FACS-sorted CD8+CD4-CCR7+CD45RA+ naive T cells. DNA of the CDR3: TGTGCCAGCAGCTTTGTGTGGACAGGGGAAGTGGAGACCCAGTACTTC. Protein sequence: CASSFVWTGEVETQYF.